The 3 T cell receptor beta chains below all came from one sample that was sequenced in a study of beta chain features in type 1 diabetes. Study-level findings and limits: TCRB CDR3s were moderately but significantly shorter in Type 1 diabetes patients in all four CD4+ subsets.

Antigen specificity for these receptors is unknown. As every portion of the isolated RNA was reverse transcribed, the sequencing read expressed TCRB transcripts. Generated by immunoSEQ multiplex PCR, the TCRdb table keeps only in-frame clones and is missing some. The sample lists about 140,000 clones; around 13% were seen once. Input material: central memory CD4+ T cells from blood. The receptors were gathered from a man in his late teens or twenties with type 1 diabetes.

This chain links TRBV7-2 with TRBJ2-5; D gene unclear. Germline V gene sequence: CDR1 SGHTA, CDR2 FQGNSA. This CDR3 has 13 residues. V was clipped by 0 bases and J by 5 bases, with 7 bases between them. The DNA for the CDR3 is TGTGCCAGCAGCTTAGCGGTCTGGGAGACCCAGTACTTC. This codes for CASSLAVWETQYF.

The rearrangement uses TRBV5-1 and TRBJ2-1, with TRBD1 as a possible D gene (6 bases). There are 15 residues in the CDR3. V was trimmed by 0 bases and J by 6 bases, leaving 13 bases between them. Germline V lookup: CDR1 SGHRS, CDR2 YFSETQ. The CDR3 protein is CASSLEGRGGNEQFF. CDR3 nucleotide sequence: TGCGCCAGCAGCTTGGAGGGCAGGGGCGGCAATGAGCAGTTCTTC. The full variable domain, with the rest looked up from reference TRBV5-1 and TRBJ2-1, is KAGVTQTPRYLIKTRGQQVTLSCSPISGHRSVSWYQQTPGQGLQFLFEYFSETQRNKGNFPGRFSGRQFSNSRSEMNVSTLELGDSALYLCASSLEGRGGNEQFFGPGTRLTVL.

This clone was detected ten times or more. The V gene is TRBV15, the J gene TRBJ2-1, with D unresolved. With 0 bases removed from V and 4 bases from J, the gap between germline ends came to 10 bases. Germline V lookup: CDR1 LNHNV, CDR2 YYDKDF (reference sequence). There are 15 residues in the CDR3. The CDR3 DNA follows: TGTGCCACCAGCAGAGATCTAGGCGGATACAATGAGCAGTTCTTC. Its translation: CATSRDLGGYNEQFF.